The entry below describes one T cell receptor beta chain. The CDR3 loop spans 15 amino acids. The V and J ends lost 0 bases and 5 bases respectively, with 13 bases between them. From germline, CDR1 is LNHDA and CDR2 SQIVND (reference sequence). The authors carried out high-throughput sequencing of TCR beta. They applied it to CD8+ and CD4+ T cells obtained from blood. The CD8+ and CD4+ T cells were negatively isolated, with the TEMRA cells enriched by FACS. The data were taken from a study of CD8 T cells in Susac syndrome. Random hexamers primed reverse transcription of roughly 0.5 to 1 ug RNA. TCR beta CDR3 was amplified by immunoSEQ multiplex PCR. This amplification extended across 54 Vbeta and 13 Jbeta segments. TCRdb independently ran MiXCR on the immunoSEQ multiplex PCR reads; one entry per CDR3 protein. The data show some 130,000 distinct CDR3 sequences, less than 95% seen once.

The TCR sequence derives from a human donor with multiple sclerosis. The sequencing input was CD4+ T cells from PBMCs. The chain is built from TRBV19 and TRBJ1-2; D call uncertain. CDR3 bases: TGTGCCAGTAGTATAGATGGTCAGAGATTTTATGGCTACACCTTC. Residues: CASSIDGQRFYGYTF. The variable domain in full, completed from reference TRBV19 and TRBJ1-2, reads DGGITQSPKYLFRKEGQNVTLSCEQNLNHDAMYWYRQDPGQGLRLIYYSQIVNDFQKGDIAEGYSVSREKKESFPLTVTSAQKNPTAFYLCASSIDGQRFYGYTFGSGTRLTVV.